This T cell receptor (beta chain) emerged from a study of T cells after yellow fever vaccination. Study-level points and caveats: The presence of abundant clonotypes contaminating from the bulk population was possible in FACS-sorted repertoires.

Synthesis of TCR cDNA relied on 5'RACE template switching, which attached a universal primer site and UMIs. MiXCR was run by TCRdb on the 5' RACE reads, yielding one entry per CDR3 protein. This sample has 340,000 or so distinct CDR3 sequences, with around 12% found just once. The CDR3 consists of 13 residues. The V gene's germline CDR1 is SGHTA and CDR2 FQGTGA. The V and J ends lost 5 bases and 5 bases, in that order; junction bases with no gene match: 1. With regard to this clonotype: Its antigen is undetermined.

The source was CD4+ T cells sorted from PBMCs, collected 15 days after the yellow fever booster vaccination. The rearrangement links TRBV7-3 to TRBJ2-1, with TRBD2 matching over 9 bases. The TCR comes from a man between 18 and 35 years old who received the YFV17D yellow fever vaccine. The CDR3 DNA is TGTGCCAGCAGCAGGACTAGCGACAATGAGCAGTTCTTC. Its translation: CASSRTSDNEQFF.